These 20 T cell receptor beta chains were all obtained from the same sample, sequenced in a study of T cells generated in artificial thymic organoids. Separate semi-nested PCRs amplified TCRalpha and TCRbeta libraries using constant-region reverse primers in TRAC or TRBC. TCRdb recomputed calls from the 5' RACE reads with MiXCR, one row per CDR3 protein. The table has more than 3,000 distinct CDR3 sequences, about a third seen once. What was sequenced was naive CD8+ T cells from blood. Subset reported: CD3+TCRalphabeta+CD8SP T cells; for blood, CD45RO-CCR7+ naive CD8+ T cells. Receptors were obtained from a human donor who gave cord blood stem cells for thymic organoid culture, a cardiac surgery patient who gave postnatal thymus, or a blood donor (not recorded which).

This clonotype is labeled large. The J gene is TRBJ1-1, the V gene TRBV30; 9 bases fit TRBD1. J lost 3 bases, V lost 4 bases, and 3 bases had no gene match. The CDR3 loop spans 13 amino acids. Germline CDR1 and CDR2: GTSNPN and SVGIG (reference sequence). CDR3 in amino acids: CAWIRQGDTEAFF. The CDR3 DNA reads as TGTGCCTGGATTAGACAGGGGGACACTGAAGCTTTCTTT.

This clonotype was recorded once. V usage is TRBV29-1 and J usage is TRBJ1-1; D is unclear. This CDR3 spans 15 amino acids. The germline V gene encodes CDR1 SQVTM and CDR2 ANQGSEA. V lost 2 bases and J 0 bases, leaving 13 bases between the germline ends. CDR3 amino acids: CSVERVDSMNTEAFF. The CDR3 DNA follows: TGCAGCGTTGAACGTGTAGATTCCATGAACACTGAAGCTTTCTTT.

Worth noting for this clonotype: At one boundary the junction diverges from the germline segment, which might be a read error. The chain is built from TRBV23-1 and TRBJ2-1; 10 bases map to TRBD2. TRBV23-1 belongs to the ORF category, with a function that is uncertain. This CDR3 comprises 14 residues. CDR3 nucleotides: TGCGCCGGCAGTCTCCCTAGCGGGGGCATCAAGCAGTTCTTC. This encodes CAGSLPSGGIKQFF.

On this clonotype itself: One base away lies a much larger clone, so this may be a sequencing read error. The gene calls are TRBV5-1 and TRBJ2-1; 10 nucleotides agree with TRBD1. The CDR3 has 15 amino acids. Germline lookup yields CDR1 SGHRS and CDR2 YFSETQ. The CDR3, as DNA: TGCGTCAGCAGCTTAAAGGGACAGGGGTATCGTGAGCAGTTCTTC. As protein: CVSSLKGQGYREQFF.

Comment on this clonotype: A read error may produce the germline difference seen at one junction end. This sequence joins TRBV5-4 and TRBJ2-1, with a possible D match to TRBD2 (7 bases). The CDR3 sequence is 12 residues long. Germline loops: CDR1 SGHNT, CDR2 YYREEE (reference sequence). The CDR3 protein is CAGSPGGGEQFF. CDR3 DNA sequence: TGTGCCGGCAGCCCGGGGGGCGGTGAGCAGTTCTTC.

The V and J genes are TRBV4-1 and TRBJ2-7; 10 bases are shared with TRBD2. This CDR3 comprises 15 residues. From germline, CDR1 is MGHRA and CDR2 YSYEKL. J was trimmed by 5 bases and V by 4 bases; bases with no gene match: 8. CDR3 sequence: CASSPHLAGENEQYF. The CDR3 region has the DNA TGCGCCAGCAGCCCTCATCTAGCGGGAGAAAACGAGCAGTACTTC.

In its sample, this clonotype was seen a few times. The chain employs TRBV12-3 or TRBV12-4 and TRBJ2-7; D is uncertain. The CDR3 has 15 amino acids. V was clipped by 3 bases and J by 3 bases, with 15 bases between them. The CDR3 DNA sequence: TGTGCCAGCAGTTTTTCGGGTTCCCGTAGCTACGAGCAGTACTTC. Amino acids: CASSFSGSRSYEQYF.

The V and J genes are TRBV2 and TRBJ1-1; D remains unclear. The germline V gene encodes CDR1 SNHLY and CDR2 FYNNEI. The CDR3 is 16 residues long. The V end was cut by 2 bases, the J end by 0 bases, with 13 bases between. CDR3 nucleotides: TGTGCCAGCAGTGAAAGGCGGGTAGCTATGAACACTGAAGCTTTCTTT. It translates to CASSERRVAMNTEAFF. The full variable domain, completed using reference TRBV2 and TRBJ1-1, is EPEVTQTPSHQVTQMGQEVILRCVPISNHLYFYWYRQILGQKVEFLVSFYNNEISEKSEIFDDQFSVERPDGSNFTLKIRSTKLEDSAMYFCASSERRVAMNTEAFFGQGTRLTVV.

Relative to its sample, this clonotype is medium-sized. The chain couples TRBV2 to TRBJ2-1; the D call may be TRBD1 or TRBD2 (5 bases each). The CDR3 runs 12 residues. CDR1 and CDR2 (germline): SNHLY, FYNNEI. The germline V and J ends were trimmed by 3 bases and 9 bases, with 9 bases remaining between them. This CDR3 is CASSDGGGEQFF. For the CDR3, the DNA is TGTGCCAGCAGTGATGGGGGTGGTGAGCAGTTCTTC. Full variable domain (rest looked up from reference TRBV2 and TRBJ2-1): EPEVTQTPSHQVTQMGQEVILRCVPISNHLYFYWYRQILGQKVEFLVSFYNNEISEKSEIFDDQFSVERPDGSNFTLKIRSTKLEDSAMYFCASSDGGGEQFFGPGTRLTVL.

This sequence joins TRBV28 and TRBJ2-3; 8 bases agree with TRBD2. The germline CDR1 and CDR2 sequences are MDHEN and SYDVKM. V lost 2 bases, J lost 0 bases, and 4 bases stayed unmatched. The CDR3 spans 16 residues. This CDR3 reads CASSLLAGGSTDTQYF. The CDR3 region has the DNA TGTGCCAGCAGTTTACTTGCGGGAGGTAGCACAGATACGCAGTATTTT.

Relative to its sample, this clonotype is medium-sized. This chain connects TRBV20-1 to TRBJ2-5; D gene uncertain. Germline CDR1 reads DFQATT; CDR2 reads SNEGSKA (reference sequence). The CDR3 is 16 amino acids. Trimming cost V 0 bases and J 0 bases, with 14 bases left between them. The CDR3 region has the DNA TGCAGTGCTAGAGATCGTGATTCTTCCTACCAAGAGACCCAGTACTTC. It specifies CSARDRDSSYQETQYF.

With regard to this clonotype: The conserved phenylalanine or tryptophan is not found at the CDR3 terminus, so this likely reflects a read error. V gene TRBV14 combines with J gene TRBJ1-4; D possibly corresponds to TRBD1 (6 bases). Per germline, CDR1 SGHDN and CDR2 FVKESK. Trimming removed 2 bases from V and 8 bases from J, with 12 bases in between. The CDR3 covers 14 residues. The CDR3 nucleotides read TGTGCCAGCAGCCAAACGACAGGATACGAAAAACTGTTTCTT. The encoded protein is CASSQTTGYEKLFL.

This rearrangement joins TRBV12-3 or TRBV12-4 to TRBJ2-1; no reliable D call. V lost 0 bases to trimming and J lost 7 bases, with 4 bases between them. The CDR3 length is 12 residues. The CDR3 DNA reads as TGTGCCAGCAGTTTAGCGGGTAATGAGCAGTTCTTC. It yields the protein CASSLAGNEQFF.

This clonotype was picked up a small number of times. The V call is TRBV5-4, the J call TRBJ2-5, with TRBD1 identical over 8 bases. CDR3 length: 15 amino acids. The V and J ends lost 0 bases and 2 bases, in that order; junction bases with no gene match: 3. Germline loops: CDR1 SGHNT, CDR2 YYREEE (reference sequence). In nucleotides, the CDR3 is TGTGCCAGCAGCTTGGGGGGACAGGATCAAGAGACCCAGTACTTC. It encodes CASSLGGQDQETQYF.

This clonotype occurred a few times. The chain recombines TRBV12-3 or TRBV12-4 with TRBJ1-4, with 9 bases that match TRBD1. CDR3 length: 14 residues. Trimming took 6 bases from V and 7 from J; bases not matched to a gene: 6. The chain's CDR3 is CASRAGTGFEKLFF. The CDR3 DNA is TGTGCCAGCAGAGCCGGGACAGGGTTTGAAAAACTGTTTTTT.

DNA for the CDR3: TGTGCCAGCAGCGATAACCCAATCACAGGGGGAGGCACTGAAGCTTTCTTT. It yields the protein CASSDNPITGGGTEAFF. V and J are TRBV9 and TRBJ1-1; TRBD1 matches 8 bases. The germline CDR1 and CDR2 sequences are SGDLS and YYNGEE. With 3 bases clipped from V and 4 bases from J, the junction kept 14 bases outside the gene matches. This CDR3 has 17 residues.

The CDR3 spells CASLQSTDTQYF. The CDR3 DNA sequence: TGCGCCAGCCTTCAGAGCACAGATACGCAGTATTTT. The chain is built from TRBV10-2 and TRBJ2-3; no reliable D call. Germline V gene lookup returns CDR1 WSHSY and CDR2 SAAADI. The V end lost 8 bases, the J end lost 0 bases, and 6 bases lay between the germline ends. The CDR3 loop spans 12 amino acids.

This clonotype was seen a few times. This sequence joins TRBV19 and TRBJ1-5; TRBD1 agrees at 8 bases. This CDR3 has 15 amino acids. V lost 3 bases, J lost 7 bases, and 8 bases stayed unmatched. The germline V gene encodes CDR1 LNHDA and CDR2 SQIVND (reference sequence). CDR3 residues: CASSISQGARQPQHF. The CDR3 DNA sequence: TGTGCCAGTAGTATTAGCCAGGGGGCGAGACAGCCCCAGCATTTT. Variable domain in full (rest from reference TRBV19 and TRBJ1-5): DGGITQSPKYLFRKEGQNVTLSCEQNLNHDAMYWYRQDPGQGLRLIYYSQIVNDFQKGDIAEGYSVSREKKESFPLTVTSAQKNPTAFYLCASSISQGARQPQHFGDGTRLSIL.

The V gene is TRBV7-2, the J gene TRBJ2-2; unclear D gene. V lost 6 bases, J lost 6 bases, and 2 bases lay in between. CDR3 length: 10 amino acids. Looked up from germline, CDR1 is SGHTA and CDR2 is FQGNSA. CDR3 residues: CASRAGELFF. Written as DNA, the CDR3 is TGTGCCAGCAGGGCCGGGGAGCTGTTTTTT.

The V and J genes are TRBV6-5 and TRBJ1-2, with unresolved D. The CDR3 extends over 11 amino acids. V was trimmed by 2 bases and J by 8 bases, leaving 6 bases between them. The germline V gene encodes CDR1 MNHEY and CDR2 SVGAGI. CDR3 DNA sequence: TGTGCCAGCAGTTACGGTGAAGGCTACACCTTC. Protein: CASSYGEGYTF.